The 14 T cell receptor beta chains reported below all come from one sample, sequenced in a study of cytomegalovirus exposure and HLA in healthy donors. TCRdb's copy holds only in-frame clones and misses some; the assay was immunoSEQ multiplex PCR. The data hold about 170,000 clones, with about 96% observed a single time. Sequenced sample: PBMCs. These receptors originate from a young woman in good health and CMV-seronegative.

This rearrangement joins TRBV29-1 to TRBJ1-1; D unclear. Germline CDR1 reads SQVTM; CDR2 reads ANQGSEA. V lost 4 bases and J 4 bases, leaving 10 bases between the germline ends. The CDR3 loop spans 12 amino acids. Written as DNA, the CDR3 is TGCAGCGTTGCTTTAGGCGGCACTGAAGCTTTCTTT. Protein: CSVALGGTEAFF.

The chain recombines TRBV5-1 with TRBJ2-3, with TRBD2 matching 9 bases. CDR1 SGHRS and CDR2 YFSETQ come from the germline V gene. V trimming: 2 bases; J trimming: 0 bases; junction bases outside the gene matches: 7. The CDR3 length is 17 residues. As DNA, the CDR3 is TGCGCCAGCAGCTTAAGCGGGGGGTCAACTAGCACAGATACGCAGTATTTT. Translating gives CASSLSGGSTSTDTQYF.

The chain couples TRBV7-9 to TRBJ1-4; 8 bases fit TRBD1. With 5 bases clipped from V and 8 bases from J, the junction kept 4 bases outside the gene matches. The germline gives CDR1 SEHNR, CDR2 FQNEAQ (reference sequence). CDR3 length equals 13 residues. DNA for the CDR3: TGTGCCAGCAGCCCCGGGACAGGAGAAAAACTGTTTTTT. It specifies CASSPGTGEKLFF.

The chain employs TRBV7-2 and TRBJ2-1; 11 positions agree with TRBD2. The CDR3 is made up of 12 amino acids. V lost 5 bases to trimming and J lost 16 bases; unmatched junction nucleotides: 7. The germline CDR1 and CDR2 sequences are SGHTA and FQGNSA. CDR3 in amino acids: CASSLTSGGLFF. DNA for the CDR3: TGTGCCAGCAGCCTCACTAGCGGGGGACTTTTCTTC.

J is TRBJ1-1 and V is TRBV30; the D gene is possibly TRBD1 (6 bases). The CDR3 sequence is 11 residues long. Trimming cost V 2 bases and J 5 bases, with 6 bases left between them. CDR1 and CDR2 (germline): GTSNPN, SVGIG (reference sequence). CDR3 bases: TGTGCCTGGAGTCAGGGGACTGAAGCTTTCTTT. This sequence encodes CAWSQGTEAFF. The whole variable domain, filled in from reference TRBV30 and TRBJ1-1, reads SQTIHQWPATLVQPVGSPLSLECTVEGTSNPNLYWYRQAAGRGLQLLFYSVGIGQISSEVPQNLSASRPQDRQFILSSKKLLLSDSGFYLCAWSQGTEAFFGQGTRLTVV.

The chain has TRBV2 and TRBJ2-1; weak D call: TRBD1 (5 bases). The V and J ends lost 11 bases and 8 bases respectively, with 25 bases between them. The CDR3 is 15 residues long. Germline assignment: CDR1 SNHLY and CDR2 FYNNEI. Written as DNA, the CDR3 is TGTGCCCCCGTCTTGAGGTTGGACGCCAGGGATGAGCAGTTCTTC. It codes for CAPVLRLDARDEQFF.

The rearrangement joins TRBV18 to TRBJ1-5; D uncertain. Germline V CDR1 and CDR2: KGHSH, LQKENI. Trimming removed 3 bases at V and 3 bases at J, with 12 bases between. The CDR3 extends over 15 amino acids. This CDR3 reads CASSPTYTSNQPQHF. The DNA of the CDR3 is TGTGCCAGCTCACCTACATACACATCCAATCAGCCCCAGCATTTT.

The chain is built from TRBV9 and TRBJ2-6, with a possible D match to TRBD1 (6 bases). The CDR3 totals 18 residues. V lost 0 bases and J lost 0, with 13 bases in between. Germline CDR1 reads SGDLS; CDR2 reads YYNGEE. The CDR3 sequence: CASSVAWGQASGANVLTF. The CDR3, as DNA: TGTGCCAGCAGCGTAGCCTGGGGGCAGGCCTCTGGGGCCAACGTCCTGACTTTC. The full variable domain, completed using reference TRBV9 and TRBJ2-6, is DSGVTQTPKHLITATGQRVTLRCSPRSGDLSVYWYQQSLDQGLQFLIQYYNGEERAKGNILERFSAQQFPDLHSELNLSSLELGDSALYFCASSVAWGQASGANVLTFGAGSRLTVL.

The chain combines TRBV11-2 with TRBJ2-2; TRBD1 aligns across 7 bases. V lost 5 bases and J lost 3; bases outside the gene matches: 6. Germline V gene sequence: CDR1 SGHAT, CDR2 FQNNGV. The CDR3 totals 15 residues. CDR3 residues: CASSPSGTDTGELFF. CDR3 nucleotide sequence: TGTGCCAGCAGCCCCTCCGGGACAGACACCGGGGAGCTGTTTTTT. Drawing the rest from reference TRBV11-2 and TRBJ2-2, the complete variable domain is EAGVAQSPRYKIIEKRQSVAFWCNPISGHATLYWYQQILGQGPKLLIQFQNNGVVDDSQLPKDRFSAERLKGVDSTLKIQPAKLEDSAVYLCASSPSGTDTGELFFGEGSRLTVL.

The genes are TRBV11-2 and TRBJ1-5; no clear D gene. CDR1 is SGHAT, CDR2 FQNNGV, per germline. The CDR3 has 15 residues. V lost 4 bases and J lost 0, with 10 bases in between. CDR3: CASSSRLYSNQPQHF. The DNA of the CDR3 is TGTGCCAGCAGCTCCCGCCTATATAGCAATCAGCCCCAGCATTTT.

The chain employs TRBV6-4 and TRBJ1-5, with a weak D call TRBD1 (5 bases). V was clipped by 6 bases and J by 3 bases, with 9 bases between them. CDR3 size: 13 residues. Germline values: CDR1 MRHNA, CDR2 SNTAGT. DNA of the CDR3: TGTGCCAGCAGCGACAGCCCCAATCAGCCCCAGCATTTT. Encoded protein: CASSDSPNQPQHF.

This CDR3 reads CASSYSRRGNYGYTF. The CDR3 region has the DNA TGTGCCAGCAGTTACTCGAGGAGGGGAAACTATGGCTACACCTTC. This rearrangement joins TRBV6-5 to TRBJ1-2; maybe TRBD1 (5 bases). Per germline, CDR1 MNHEY and CDR2 SVGAGI. V lost 0 bases and J 2 bases, leaving 10 bases between the germline ends. The CDR3 extends over 15 amino acids.

The chain employs TRBV7-2 and TRBJ1-5; D perhaps matches TRBD1 (5 bases). This CDR3 comprises 16 residues. The germline V gene has CDR1 SGHTA and CDR2 FQGNSA. Trimming cost V 0 bases and J 0 bases, with 9 bases left between them. The CDR3 loop is CASSLAGTNSNQPQHF. CDR3 DNA: TGTGCCAGCAGCTTAGCAGGGACTAATAGCAATCAGCCCCAGCATTTT.

This clone has just one count. V and J are TRBV6-5 and TRBJ2-5; TRBD1 matches at 10 bases. The CDR3 sequence is 15 residues long. Germline lookup yields CDR1 MNHEY and CDR2 SVGAGI. Losses at the gene ends were 9 bases for V and 9 bases for J; bases not matched to a gene: 16. The CDR3 DNA reads as TGTGCCAGTCGAGTTCAACAGGGACAGGGGACACCCCAGTACTTC. As protein: CASRVQQGQGTPQYF.